This TCR beta chain was retrieved from a study of radiotherapy plus CTLA-4 blockade in lung cancer. Study in general: Objective responses were observed in 15% to 20% of patients, and disease control was achieved by about 30%. Study outcomes and limitations: Peripheral blood showed expansion of tumor-derived TCR clones after radiotherapy and ipilimumab.

Germline CDR1 reads SNHLY; CDR2 reads FYNNEI. The length of the CDR3 is 14 residues. V lost 10 bases and J lost 8; bases outside the gene matches: 13. TCRdb keeps only in-frame clones here, not all; method: immunoSEQ multiplex PCR. The sample has 30,000 to 45,000 clones; 72% are singletons. Concerning this clone: Antigen unknown.

Focal radiation plus CTLA-4 blockade with ipilimumab was administered to patients who had chemo-refractory metastatic non-small-cell lung cancer. The sequence derives from a human donor with non-small cell lung cancer who had stable disease on radiotherapy plus ipilimumab. The sample in question was peripheral blood, obtained from a patient treated with radiotherapy plus ipilimumab. The V call is TRBV2, the J call TRBJ1-4; 7 positions agree with TRBD1. This CDR3 is CATRRGGVDEKLFF. The CDR3, as DNA: TGTGCCACCCGAAGAGGGGGCGTAGACGAAAAACTGTTTTTT. Full variable domain (remainder filled in from reference TRBV2 and TRBJ1-4): EPEVTQTPSHQVTQMGQEVILRCVPISNHLYFYWYRQILGQKVEFLVSFYNNEISEKSEIFDDQFSVERPDGSNFTLKIRSTKLEDSAMYFCATRRGGVDEKLFFGSGTQLSVL.